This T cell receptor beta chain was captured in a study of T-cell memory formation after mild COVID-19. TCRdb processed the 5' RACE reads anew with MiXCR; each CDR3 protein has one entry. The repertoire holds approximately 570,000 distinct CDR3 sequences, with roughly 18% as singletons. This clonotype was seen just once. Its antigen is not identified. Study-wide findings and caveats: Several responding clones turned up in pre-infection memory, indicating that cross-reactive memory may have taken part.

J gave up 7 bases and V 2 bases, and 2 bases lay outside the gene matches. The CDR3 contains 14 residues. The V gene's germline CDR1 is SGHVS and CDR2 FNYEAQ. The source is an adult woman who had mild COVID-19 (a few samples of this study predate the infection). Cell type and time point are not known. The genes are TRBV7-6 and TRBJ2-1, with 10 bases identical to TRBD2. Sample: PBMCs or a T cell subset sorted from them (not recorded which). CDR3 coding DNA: TGTGCCAGCAGCTTAACTAGCGGGATTAATGAGCAGTTCTTC. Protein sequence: CASSLTSGINEQFF.